This section outlines one TCR beta chain sequence together with its context. Its antigen is unknown. This sample is drawn from a study of graft-versus-host responses after intestinal transplantation. This CDR3 comprises 16 residues. Germline CDR1 reads SGHTA; CDR2 reads FQGTGA. V shed 5 bases and J shed 2 bases, with 18 bases lying between them. TCRdb's copy holds only in-frame clones and misses some; the assay was immunoSEQ multiplex PCR. This sample has some 85,000 clones; around 90% occur once, and the top ten carry about 8%. The V gene is TRBV7-3, the J gene TRBJ1-2, with D possibly TRBD1 on 5 matching bases. The receptor was derived from a human donor who was the organ donor for an intestinal transplant. This sample comprised unstimulated CD8+ T cells sorted from spleen or lymph node cells, obtained before transplant. The CDR3 reads CASSLTGAPDNYGYTF. The CDR3 nucleotides are TGTGCCAGCAGCCTCACAGGAGCTCCGGACAACTATGGCTACACCTTC.